This T cell receptor (beta chain) was found in a study of shared clonotypes between healthy human individuals (dated by TCRdb to 2018 to 2021). In the study overall: The cohort comprised two women and a few men aged 18 to 49 years. Different laboratories and diverse techniques were used to prepare libraries and sequence TCR repertoires, to increase sequencing depth and limit assay-specific biases. To estimate repertoire size and how much clonotype sharing occurs between individuals, the study deeply sequenced the blood TCR repertoires of five healthy adults. For each donor, CD4 naive and CD4 memory were each given three plates, CD8 naive was given two plates, and CD8 memory was given one plate. Leukapheresis yielded between about 0.9 and 9 billion PBMCs per donor.

Study-level results and caveats: Naive subsets generally had larger estimated clonotype richness than memory subsets. Based on pairwise subsampling, the degree of clonotype sharing among donors was expected to be affected by sequencing depth. Higher generation probabilities were observed for clonotypes shared by all four sorted-subset donors than for non-shared clonotypes. Even with the large sequencing depth, rarefaction of the sorted-subset datasets indicated that sequencing was incomplete. Sampling was restricted to blood, and TCR repertoires in tissue are likely to differ from TCR repertoires in blood. Because the study included only a small number of donors, the genetic and exposure-history diversity represented was limited. Across a few donors, approximately 5% of naive CD4, around 3.5% of naive CD8, around 2.5% of memory CD4, and about 0.44% of memory CD8 clonotypes were shared.

Donors were healthy HIV-negative adults with no recently reported acute infections or vaccinations. Every donor was a Caucasian adult residing in Nashville, Tennessee, USA. Magnetic negative selection was used to enrich CD4+ T cells, after which naive cells were positively selected on CD45RA and the negative fraction became the memory subset. Blood was collected by leukapheresis, and PBMCs were isolated by Ficoll-Histopaque density gradient centrifugation and then cryopreserved in liquid nitrogen vapor phase. Analytical flow cytometry was used to check the purity and quantity of every magnetically sorted T cell population. Each sorted fraction had its genomic DNA isolated and then quantified by UV absorbance on a Nanodrop 2000c. Using the deep immunoSEQ assay, TCR CDR3 regions were amplified from genomic DNA by multiplex PCR. For each cell subset, the extracted genomic DNA was distributed evenly across all wells of several immunoSEQ 96-well plates, and each plate served as one replicate. For sorted subsets, around 0.2 ug of genomic DNA, equivalent to tens of thousands of T cell genomes, went into each replicate PCR. The purified libraries were quantified using a Qubit 3.0 fluorometer, sized with a Bioanalyzer 2100, and then quantified again using the KAPA Library Quantification kit. A separate single-read 150-cycle Illumina NextSeq 550 flow cell was used to sequence each immunoSEQ 96-well plate. Turning to the authors' computational methods: The immunoSEQ output contained only junctional sequences without quality scores, so filtering could not match that applied to full-length reads. To assign V/J genes and CDR3, sequences were annotated against IMGT germline references using PyIR, a Python wrapper for IgBLAST v1.9. Reads were filtered out if the reads had weak V/J assignments (E-value above 1e-6), no CDR3, stop codons, out-of-frame junctions, or ambiguous translated residues. V3J clonotypes were defined as sequences sharing an identical inferred V gene, J gene, and CDR3 amino acid sequence. To compute the percentage overlap between repertoires, the number of shared unique clonotypes was divided by the size of the smaller repertoire. Repertoire richness was assessed with RTK rarefaction, the Chao1 estimator, and Recon v2.1 estimates of unobserved clonotypes. For all TCRbeta clonotypes obtained by the gDNA method from a few donors, generation probabilities were computed with OLGA. In its TCRdb copy, this immuneACCESS table keeps in-frame sequences only and misses some clones. Where compared with another copy, unresolved V genes explain less than half of these, and the others have no known cause. The DNA gave D and trimming, while V, J and clone size come from that table. For this sample the table gives under 750,000 clones, of which just under 75% were detected only once. The leading ten clones occupy around 1.8% of the sample.

11 amino acids form the CDR3, both terminal residues included. CDR1 and CDR2 (DFQATT, SNEGSKA) derive from the germline V gene (reference sequence). In the case of this clone: The specificity of this receptor is unknown. This is likely a read error, given that the CDR3 carries no conserved phenylalanine or tryptophan at its end. No DNA is shown, since the ends of the CDR3 on it are uncertain; the CDR3 is the one TCRdb lists.

The source is a woman aged 25 to 39 in good health. Sequenced input: memory CD4+ T cells sorted from blood. The intended sense of this specimen's cell subset or site label: CD45RA-negative fraction. The sequence joins TRBV20-1 to TRBJ1-1; the D call of TRBD1 is as the table states it, not checked on the DNA. The CDR3 region: CSAVGAVEVEI.